The clone carrying this T cell receptor (beta chain) was seen a few times. Its target is not known. The CDR3 spans 12 residues. Deletions cut 5 bases from V and 4 bases from J, with 7 bases between. The germline V gene encodes CDR1 SNHLY and CDR2 FYNNEI. A 5'RACE reaction primed in the constant segment made cDNA libraries of TCR alpha and TCR beta, and these carried sample barcodes and UMIs. TCRdb reanalysed the 5' RACE reads using MiXCR and keeps one entry per CDR3 protein. The sample has 120,000 to 150,000 distinct CDR3 sequences, roughly 21% seen once. This sample was taken from a study of T-cell memory formation after mild COVID-19. Points from the study as a whole: Later expanders leaned CD4+, whereas day 15 to 85 contracting clones were balanced CD4/CD8.

The receptor's source is an adult woman who had mild COVID-19 (a few samples of this study predate the infection). Cell type and time point are not known. V is TRBV2 and J is TRBJ2-3; D is unclear. Sequenced input: PBMCs or a T cell subset sorted from them (not recorded which). CDR3 nucleotide sequence: TGTGCCAGCAGTAAAACACCAGATACGCAGTATTTT. Protein product: CASSKTPDTQYF.